One sample yielded the 22 T cell receptor beta chains listed below, sequenced in a study of blood T cell repertoires in COVID-19 (dated by TCRdb to the early 2020s). To prepare the library, the immunoSEQ multiplex PCR assay was applied. As stored in TCRdb, this immuneACCESS dataset retains in-frame rearrangements with V and J assigned. A fraction of the clones does not appear; measured against another copy, unresolved V genes explain less than half of the discrepancy, and the remainder lacks a known reason. This sample has around 250,000 clones in its table, and roughly nine tenths of those were observed once. The ten largest clones represent 6.2% of the sample. Sequencing was carried out using peripheral blood. The receptors here all came from a man in his sixties with acute or convalescent COVID-19.

The rearrangement links TRBV15 to TRBJ1-1; no definite D call. CDR3 length: 14 residues. V was clipped by 1 base and J by 6 bases, with 12 bases between them. The germline CDR1 and CDR2 sequences are LNHNV and YYDKDF (reference sequence). As DNA, the CDR3 is TGTGCCACCAGCAGAGGGGGAGGGTTAGCTGAAGCTTTCTTT. This codes for CATSRGGGLAEAFF.

This clone was found a few times. V usage is TRBV14 and J usage is TRBJ1-2, with D uncertain. This CDR3 has 13 residues. Trimming removed 4 bases at V and 1 base at J, with 7 bases between. Germline values: CDR1 SGHDN, CDR2 FVKESK. The CDR3 protein is CASSLGSNYGYTF. The CDR3 DNA reads as TGTGCCAGCAGCCTTGGGAGTAACTATGGCTACACCTTC.

The chain combines TRBV30 with TRBJ2-7; D gene uncertain. Trimming stripped 2 bases from V and 0 bases from J, with 8 bases between. This CDR3 comprises 13 residues. The germline V gene encodes CDR1 GTSNPN and CDR2 SVGIG (reference sequence). CDR3 region: CAWSIGSSYEQYF. CDR3 DNA sequence: TGTGCCTGGAGTATCGGTAGCTCCTACGAGCAGTACTTC.

The chain uses TRBV3-1 (or the pseudogene TRBV3-2) and TRBJ2-5; 10 nucleotides align to TRBD2. The V and J ends lost 7 bases and 4 bases, in that order; junction bases with no gene match: 6. Looked up from germline, CDR1 is LGHDT and CDR2 is YNNKEL (reference sequence). The CDR3 covers 14 residues. The CDR3 DNA reads as TGTGCCAGCAAACTAGCGGGACTTCCAGAGACCCAGTACTTC. Its translation: CASKLAGLPETQYF.

The chain couples TRBV6-6 to TRBJ1-5; tentatively, D is TRBD1 (5 bases). Germline V lookup: CDR1 MNHNY, CDR2 SVGAGI (reference sequence). The length of the CDR3 is 12 residues. The V end lost 11 bases, the J end lost 3 bases, and 11 bases lay between the germline ends. The CDR3 is CAATRANQPQHF. The CDR3 DNA sequence: TGTGCCGCCACCAGGGCCAATCAGCCCCAGCATTTT.

The gene calls are TRBV28 and TRBJ2-1; D is perhaps TRBD2 (5 bases). The CDR3 extends over 13 amino acids. Trimming cost V 5 bases and J 5 bases, with 10 bases left between them. Germline assignment: CDR1 MDHEN and CDR2 SYDVKM. CDR3 DNA sequence: TGTGCCAGCAGTCCCCCGGGAAACAATGAGCAGTTCTTC. This encodes CASSPPGNNEQFF.

The V gene is TRBV19, the J gene TRBJ2-2; TRBD2 aligns across 11 bases. CDR3 length equals 18 residues. Unmatched junction bases numbered 8, after V lost 5 bases and J lost 0 bases. Germline V gene sequence: CDR1 LNHDA, CDR2 SQIVND (reference sequence). CDR3 sequence: CASSWGLAGGANTGELFF. The CDR3 DNA follows: TGTGCCAGTAGTTGGGGGCTAGCGGGAGGCGCGAACACCGGGGAGCTGTTTTTT.

This chain links TRBV28 with TRBJ1-1; D ambiguous. This CDR3 contains 14 residues. V was cut by 10 bases and J by 5 bases, with 20 bases left in between. Germline values: CDR1 MDHEN, CDR2 SYDVKM. This chain's CDR3 is CATQMAVSGTEAFF. CDR3 nucleotide sequence: TGTGCCACCCAGATGGCGGTGTCGGGGACTGAAGCTTTCTTT.

This rearrangement joins TRBV10-3 to TRBJ2-1, with 8 bases aligning to TRBD2. Germline assignment: CDR1 ENHRY and CDR2 SYGVKD. V lost 2 bases, J lost 8 bases, and 11 bases stayed unmatched. The CDR3 is 16 residues long. The DNA of the CDR3 is TGTGCCATCAGTGAGGCGCTAGCGGGCAGGAGCCATGAGCAGTTCTTC. It encodes CAISEALAGRSHEQFF.

The rearrangement links TRBV29-1 to TRBJ1-1, with D perhaps TRBD1 (5 bases). This CDR3 has 13 amino acids. CDR1 is SQVTM and CDR2 is ANQGSEA in the germline V gene. Trimming left V 2 bases short and J 4 bases short, with 11 bases between. The CDR3 bases are TGCAGCGTTGAACGGGGGGAGGGCACTGAAGCTTTCTTT. Translation: CSVERGEGTEAFF.

J is TRBJ2-1 and V is TRBV19, with a possible D match to TRBD2 (5 bases). The germline V gene encodes CDR1 LNHDA and CDR2 SQIVND (reference sequence). The CDR3 runs to 14 residues. Trimming left V 3 bases short and J 9 bases short, with 15 bases between. DNA of the CDR3: TGTGCCAGTAGTATCTCAACGGTGGGAGTTGAGCAGTTCTTC. It codes for CASSISTVGVEQFF.

The rearrangement uses TRBV14 and TRBJ1-3; no reliable D call. From germline, CDR1 is SGHDN and CDR2 FVKESK. Deletions cut 3 bases from V and 0 bases from J, with 9 bases between. The length of the CDR3 is 15 residues. The CDR3 DNA is TGTGCCAGCAGCCAGAGGGTTATCTCTGGAAACACCATATATTTT. It codes for CASSQRVISGNTIYF.

The V gene is TRBV7-3, the J gene TRBJ2-5; TRBD2 aligns across 7 bases. The CDR3 is made up of 15 amino acids. Unmatched junction bases numbered 8, after V lost 3 bases and J lost 4 bases. CDR1 is SGHTA, CDR2 FQGTGA, per germline. The CDR3 DNA reads TGTGCCAGCAGCTTCCTTGCGGGAGCTGTAGAGACCCAGTACTTC. Amino acid sequence: CASSFLAGAVETQYF.

The chain couples TRBV6-1 to TRBJ1-1, with D unresolved. The V gene's germline CDR1 is MNHNS and CDR2 SASEGT. V was shortened by 2 bases and J by 5 bases, with 12 bases between the two germline ends. The CDR3 is 14 amino acids. In DNA form, the CDR3 reads TGTGCCAGCAGTGAATCACTCGGTAATACTGAAGCTTTCTTT. This translates into CASSESLGNTEAFF.

This sequence joins TRBV7-6 and TRBJ2-1, with a possible D match to TRBD2 (6 bases). V was shortened by 4 bases and J by 5 bases, with 21 bases between the two germline ends. CDR3 length equals 17 residues. Germline-derived CDR1 and CDR2 are SGHVS and FNYEAQ. This CDR3 is CASSSSPISGLDNEQFF. CDR3 nucleotide sequence: TGTGCCAGCAGCTCCTCTCCGATTAGCGGTCTCGACAATGAGCAGTTCTTC.

This clone was found a few times. The V call is TRBV28, the J call TRBJ1-1, with a tentative D call TRBD1 (5 bases). The V and J ends lost 0 bases and 5 bases respectively, with 10 bases between them. The CDR3 has 14 residues. CDR1 is MDHEN, CDR2 SYDVKM, per germline. The CDR3 here is CASSLWGTGTEAFF. The CDR3 coding sequence is TGTGCCAGCAGTTTATGGGGGACTGGGACTGAAGCTTTCTTT.

The rearrangement uses TRBV5-1 and TRBJ2-6; 12 nucleotides line up with TRBD1. Germline V CDR1 and CDR2: SGHRS, YFSETQ. This CDR3 contains 18 residues. V lost 3 bases, J lost 2 bases, and 6 bases stayed unmatched. The CDR3 spells CASSSSGTGGAGANVLTF. The DNA for the CDR3 is TGCGCCAGCAGCTCATCCGGGACAGGGGGCGCTGGGGCCAACGTCCTGACTTTC.

The genes are TRBV5-1 and TRBJ2-5; 11 bases map to TRBD2. CDR1 SGHRS and CDR2 YFSETQ come from the germline V gene. Trimming removed 5 bases from V and 2 bases from J; junction bases left unmatched: 8. The CDR3 length is 16 residues. CDR3 bases: TGCGCCAGCAGGTCACCGGGACTAGCGGAGCAAGAGACCCAGTACTTC. Translating gives CASRSPGLAEQETQYF.

The chain recombines TRBV9 with TRBJ2-7, with TRBD1 as a possible D gene (6 bases). This CDR3 is 14 amino acids long. Between the trimmed V and J ends, which lost 4 bases and 2 bases, there was a span of 13 bases. Germline-derived CDR1 and CDR2 are SGDLS and YYNGEE. CDR3 loop: CASSLTGTPYEQYF. The CDR3 DNA reads TGTGCCAGCAGCCTCACCGGGACACCCTACGAGCAGTACTTC.

The chain combines TRBV5-1 with TRBJ2-1, with TRBD2 matching 15 bases. Germline V lookup: CDR1 SGHRS, CDR2 YFSETQ. J gave up 2 bases and V 3 bases, and 6 bases lay outside the gene matches. The CDR3 is 18 amino acids. Written as DNA, the CDR3 is TGCGCCAGCAGCTCCGGACTAGCGGGAGGGACCACCTACAATGAGCAGTTCTTC. This codes for CASSSGLAGGTTYNEQFF.

This chain connects TRBV6-5 to TRBJ1-5, with no clear D. The V end was cut by 8 bases, the J end by 2 bases, with 10 bases between. The CDR3 runs to 13 residues. CDR1 is MNHEY, CDR2 SVGAGI, per germline. The CDR3 here is CASGLLRNQPQHF. For the CDR3, the DNA is TGTGCCAGCGGACTTCTCCGCAATCAGCCCCAGCATTTT.

This chain's CDR3 is CSVSRGQGGYGYTF. DNA for the CDR3: TGCAGCGTTTCCCGTGGACAGGGCGGCTATGGCTACACCTTC. The rearrangement uses TRBV29-1 and TRBJ1-2, with TRBD1 matching 8 bases. Germline loops: CDR1 SQVTM, CDR2 ANQGSEA. CDR3 length: 14 amino acids. Trimming took 5 bases from V and 4 from J; bases not matched to a gene: 9.